This TCR beta chain was observed in a study of blood T cell repertoires in COVID-19. Study at large: Samples came from the United States, Italy and Spain, spanning acute and convalescent COVID-19. PBMCs, B-cell-depleted T cells, or T cells provided the cDNA or gDNA that made up the material.

The CDR3 contains 16 residues. J lost 10 bases, V lost 4 bases, and 16 bases had no gene match. CDR1 and CDR2 (germline): SGHKS, YYEKEE (reference sequence). In the original processing: Scientists estimated how many nucleated cells there were by amplifying reference gene primers. Libraries were prepared by immunoSEQ multiplex PCR; TCRdb keeps only in-frame clonotypes and omits some of them. The V and J calls and the clone size are those of that table, but D and trimming were determined from the DNA. Of about 250,000 clones detected, roughly 85% appear once; the ten largest clones hold roughly 5.3%. This clone was picked up one time.

The V gene is TRBV5-5, the J gene TRBJ2-1, with 8 bases fitting TRBD1. The specimen sequenced was peripheral blood. The receptor comes from a middle-aged man with COVID-19, enrolled during active disease. The CDR3 loop is CASSPTGVPKSFEQFF. The DNA for the CDR3 is TGTGCCAGCAGCCCGACAGGGGTGCCTAAATCATTCGAGCAGTTCTTC.